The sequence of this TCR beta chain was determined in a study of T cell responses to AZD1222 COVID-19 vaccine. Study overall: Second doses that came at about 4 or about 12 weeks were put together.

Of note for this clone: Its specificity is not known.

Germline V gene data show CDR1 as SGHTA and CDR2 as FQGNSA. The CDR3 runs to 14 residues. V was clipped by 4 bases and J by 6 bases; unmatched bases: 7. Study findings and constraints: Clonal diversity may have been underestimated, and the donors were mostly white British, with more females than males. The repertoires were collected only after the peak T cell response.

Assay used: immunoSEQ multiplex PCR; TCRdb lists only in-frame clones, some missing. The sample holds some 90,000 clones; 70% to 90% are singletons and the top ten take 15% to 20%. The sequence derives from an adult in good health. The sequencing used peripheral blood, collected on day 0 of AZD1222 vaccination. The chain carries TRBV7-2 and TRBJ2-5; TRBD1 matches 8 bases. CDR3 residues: CASSSRTGRQTQYF. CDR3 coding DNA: TGTGCCAGCAGCTCACGGACAGGGCGGCAGACCCAGTACTTC. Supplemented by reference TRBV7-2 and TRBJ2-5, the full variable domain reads GAGVSQSPSNKVTEKGKDVELRCDPISGHTALYWYRQSLGQGLEFLIYFQGNSAPDKSGLPSDRFSAERTGGSVSTLTIQRTQQEDSAVYLCASSSRTGRQTQYFGPGTRLLVL.